This record looks at one T cell receptor beta chain sequence and its context. Antigen: not known. One entry per CDR3 protein, without DNA, is what TCRdb gives after re-calling the 5' RACE reads. Its table lists about 460,000 distinct CDR3 sequences. The sample originates from a study of T cells expressing NK-cell markers. The overall study: CD3+CD56+NKG2C+, CD3+CD56+NKG2C- and CD3+CD56-NKG2C+ T cells, once sorted, supplied the TCR beta repertoires. Findings of the study overall: A handful of donors showed these clonotypes also leading the CD3+CD56-NKG2C+ fraction.

The CDR3 has 14 residues. Germline values: CDR1 SEHNR, CDR2 FQNEAQ (reference sequence). V and J are TRBV7-9 and TRBJ1-2; TCRdb names TRBD1, which stays unverified in the absence of DNA. The receptor was isolated from a woman aged 45-60 years in good health. The specimen was blood T cells: a sorted CD56 or NKG2C T cell subset, CD4+ or CD8+ T cells, or bulk PBMC T cells (not recorded which). Here the CDR3 reads CASSSLQGAYGYTF. The complete variable domain, with remaining parts taken from reference TRBV7-9 and TRBJ1-2, reads DTGVSQNPRHKITKRGQNVTFRCDPISEHNRLYWYRQTLGQGPEFLTYFQNEAQLEKSRLLSDRFSAERPKGSFSTLEIQRTEQGDSAMYLCASSSLQGAYGYTFGSGTRLTVV.